This entry lists 31 T cell receptor beta chains sequenced from one sample in a study of cytomegalovirus exposure and HLA in healthy donors. The PCR employed 60 Vbeta primers together with 13 Jbeta primers. The data were produced by immunoSEQ multiplex PCR, yet TCRdb's version contains in-frame clones alone and is incomplete. The repertoire has fewer than 350,000 clones, about 90% of them found once; the top ten carry about 2%. Sample: PBMCs. Every receptor here comes from a young woman in good health and CMV-seronegative.

This chain links TRBV7-6 with TRBJ2-2; possible D gene TRBD2, 7 bases. CDR1 is SGHVS, CDR2 FNYEAQ, per germline. V dropped 5 bases and J dropped 0 bases, with 19 bases sitting between them. CDR3 length equals 18 residues. The CDR3, as DNA: TGTGCCAGCAGCGCCCTGGGCGGGGGCCCAGCGAACACCGGGGAGCTGTTTTTT. The encoded protein is CASSALGGGPANTGELFF.

This CDR3 reads CASSDSGRSGGYTF. The CDR3, as DNA: TGTGCCAGCAGTGACTCAGGGAGGTCTGGGGGCTACACCTTC. The chain links TRBV6-4 to TRBJ1-2, with D unclear. The length of the CDR3 is 14 residues. Germline V lookup: CDR1 MRHNA, CDR2 SNTAGT. V lost 0 bases, J lost 8 bases, and 13 bases lay in between.

On this clone: An end of the junction differs from the germline gene, which may be a read error. The identical CDR3 is also encoded by other nucleotide sequences in the sample. The chain is built from TRBV7-2 and TRBJ1-6; perhaps TRBD1 as D (5 bases). The CDR3 length is 16 residues. CDR1 and CDR2 from the germline V gene are SGHTA and FQGNSA. CDR3: CASSPRGGGSNSPLHF. The DNA of the CDR3 is TGTGCCAGCAGCCCGCGGGGTGGGGGTAGTAATTCCCCCCTCCACTTT.

The gene calls are TRBV4-1 and TRBJ1-2; D gene uncertain. Germline CDR1 MGHRA, CDR2 YSYEKL. Trimming removed 1 base at V and 0 bases at J, with 18 bases between. CDR3 size: 18 residues. The chain's CDR3 is CASSQAAPVVNANYGYTF. The CDR3 nucleotides are TGCGCCAGCAGCCAAGCTGCCCCGGTTGTAAACGCTAACTATGGCTACACCTTC.

The rearrangement uses TRBV9 and TRBJ2-5, with D possibly TRBD2 on 6 matching bases. Germline values: CDR1 SGDLS, CDR2 YYNGEE. V was shortened by 3 bases and J by 1 base, with 13 bases between the two germline ends. The length of the CDR3 is 15 residues. This chain's CDR3 is CASSGVGGAQETQYF. In nucleotides, the CDR3 is TGTGCCAGCAGCGGGGTGGGCGGGGCCCAAGAGACCCAGTACTTC.

Only a few counts were recorded for this clone. The rearrangement uses TRBV10-3 and TRBJ2-7, with D perhaps matching TRBD1 (6 bases). The CDR3 runs to 12 residues. Germline-derived CDR1 and CDR2 are ENHRY and SYGVKD. V was pared by 6 bases and J by 3 bases, with 9 bases between. This CDR3 reads CAISQTGYEQYF. The CDR3 DNA follows: TGTGCCATCAGCCAGACAGGCTACGAGCAGTACTTC.

The chain links TRBV5-1 to TRBJ2-5; D is ambiguous. The better agreement between TRBJ2-7 and the DNA end casts doubt on the J call. The CDR3 is made up of 16 amino acids. CDR1 SGHRS and CDR2 YFSETQ come from the germline V gene. DNA for the CDR3: TGCGCCAGCAGCTTGGGTCGGTCGGGTGCCTCCTACGAGCAGTACTTC. Translation gives CASSLGRSGASYEQYF.

Here the CDR3 reads CASGDRGSPGELFF. The CDR3 DNA follows: TGTGCCAGCGGGGACAGGGGTTCACCCGGGGAGCTGTTTTTT. V and J are TRBV27 and TRBJ2-2, with 10 bases fitting TRBD1. CDR1 is MNHEY and CDR2 is SMNVEV in the germline V gene (reference sequence). The CDR3 is 14 residues long. After removal of 8 bases from V and 6 bases from J, the junction contained 6 bases not matched to a gene.

The gene calls are TRBV5-1 and TRBJ2-5; TRBD2 aligns across 7 bases. The CDR3 covers 15 residues. Trimming took 4 bases from V and 5 from J; bases not matched to a gene: 11. Germline lookup yields CDR1 SGHRS and CDR2 YFSETQ. The CDR3 region has the DNA TGCGCCAGCAGCCAGACTAGCACGGATGGGGAGACCCAGTACTTC. Translation gives CASSQTSTDGETQYF.

The chain joins TRBV19 to TRBJ1-2, with 7 positions matching TRBD1. The V and J ends lost 1 base and 5 bases, in that order; junction bases with no gene match: 10. The germline V gene encodes CDR1 LNHDA and CDR2 SQIVND (reference sequence). CDR3 length: 16 amino acids. CDR3 protein: CASSIGTGGSRYGYTF. As DNA, the CDR3 is TGTGCCAGTAGTATAGGGACAGGAGGTTCCCGATATGGCTACACCTTC.

V gene TRBV19 combines with J gene TRBJ2-6; 8 nucleotides line up with TRBD1. In germline, CDR1 is LNHDA, CDR2 SQIVND (reference sequence). This CDR3 has 16 amino acids. Trimming at V came to 6 bases and at J to 11 bases, leaving 15 bases not matched to a gene. CDR3 DNA sequence: TGTGCCAGTAGGGGGTGGGTACAGGGGGAATTCGACGTCCTGACTTTC. Its translation: CASRGWVQGEFDVLTF. The variable domain in full, with the rest retrieved from reference TRBV19 and TRBJ2-6, is DGGITQSPKYLFRKEGQNVTLSCEQNLNHDAMYWYRQDPGQGLRLIYYSQIVNDFQKGDIAEGYSVSREKKESFPLTVTSAQKNPTAFYLCASRGWVQGEFDVLTFGAGSRLTVL.

V usage is TRBV9 and J usage is TRBJ1-6; D unclear. Germline assignment: CDR1 SGDLS and CDR2 YYNGEE. The CDR3 consists of 15 residues. With 5 bases removed from V and 0 bases from J, the gap between germline ends came to 9 bases. The CDR3 here is CASSSVSSYNSPLHF. The CDR3 DNA follows: TGTGCCAGCAGTTCTGTGAGCTCCTATAATTCACCCCTCCACTTT. The full variable domain, its missing parts supplied by reference TRBV9 and TRBJ1-6, is DSGVTQTPKHLITATGQRVTLRCSPRSGDLSVYWYQQSLDQGLQFLIQYYNGEERAKGNILERFSAQQFPDLHSELNLSSLELGDSALYFCASSSVSSYNSPLHFGNGTRLTVT.

The V call is TRBV10-3, the J call TRBJ2-5, with 9 bases that match TRBD1. The CDR3 is 15 amino acids. Germline CDR1 and CDR2: ENHRY and SYGVKD. J gave up 4 bases and V 5 bases, and 8 bases lay outside the gene matches. The DNA for the CDR3 is TGTGCCATCAGTCGGACAGGGGCGGGGGTAGAGACCCAGTACTTC. Translation: CAISRTGAGVETQYF.

This clone occurred a few times. This chain connects TRBV5-6 to TRBJ1-5; unclear D gene. Germline V gene lookup returns CDR1 SGHDT and CDR2 YYEEEE. The CDR3 has 14 amino acids. With 2 bases removed from V and 1 base from J, the gap between germline ends came to 7 bases. CDR3 nucleotides: TGTGCCAGCAGCTTCTCCAGGAGCAATCAGCCCCAGCATTTT. Its translation is CASSFSRSNQPQHF.

The chain uses TRBV30 and TRBJ1-5, with D unresolved. Looked up from germline, CDR1 is GTSNPN and CDR2 is SVGIG (reference sequence). CDR3 length equals 13 residues. The V end lost 1 base, the J end lost 6 bases, and 10 bases lay between the germline ends. CDR3 region: CAWSERAGQPQHF. CDR3 sequence (DNA): TGTGCCTGGAGTGAGCGGGCAGGTCAGCCCCAGCATTTT.

The genes are TRBV6-1 and TRBJ1-5; a possible D gene is TRBD1 (6 bases). The V gene lost 8 bases and the J gene lost 7 bases, with 15 bases spanning the gap. The CDR3 consists of 13 residues. Germline CDR1 is MNHNS and CDR2 is SASEGT. The CDR3 DNA reads TGTGCCAGCGAGACACAGGGTCGGCAGCCCCAGCATTTT. Amino acids: CASETQGRQPQHF.

This chain uses TRBV10-3 with TRBJ1-1; 9 bases are a match to TRBD1. V was pared by 0 bases and J by 5 bases, with 7 bases of the junction left unmatched. The CDR3 has 16 amino acids. Germline lookup yields CDR1 ENHRY and CDR2 SYGVKD. The CDR3 sequence is CAISESTGGGWTEAFF. The DNA for the CDR3 is TGTGCCATCAGTGAGTCTACAGGGGGCGGTTGGACTGAAGCTTTCTTT.

This clone was observed once. The chain employs TRBV5-1 and TRBJ1-1; D gene uncertain. Germline values: CDR1 SGHRS, CDR2 YFSETQ. The ends were cut back, 3 bases at V and 5 bases at J, with 11 bases in the middle. This CDR3 region has 13 residues. The CDR3 region is CASSSTEFTEAFF. CDR3 in DNA: TGCGCCAGCAGCTCTACAGAGTTTACTGAAGCTTTCTTT.

The chain links TRBV11-2 to TRBJ1-3; D uncertain. CDR1 is SGHAT and CDR2 is FQNNGV in the germline V gene. This CDR3 contains 13 residues. With 6 bases removed from V and 4 bases from J, the gap between germline ends came to 10 bases. CDR3: CASSRAGGNTIYF. CDR3 sequence (DNA): TGTGCCAGCAGTCGCGCGGGGGGAAACACCATATATTTT.

The rearrangement links TRBV5-1 to TRBJ2-3, with 11 bases identical to TRBD1. Germline lookup yields CDR1 SGHRS and CDR2 YFSETQ. This CDR3 contains 14 residues. V lost 7 bases and J lost 1; bases outside the gene matches: 2. DNA of the CDR3: TGCGCCAGCGGACAGGGGGCTGGCACAGATACGCAGTATTTT. Translated: CASGQGAGTDTQYF.

The V and J genes are TRBV5-1 and TRBJ1-6, with 8 positions matching TRBD1. With V trimmed by 0 bases and J by 10 bases, 3 bases remained unmatched. The germline gives CDR1 SGHRS, CDR2 YFSETQ. The CDR3 extends over 14 amino acids. Here the CDR3 reads CASSLGQGKSPLHF. In DNA form, the CDR3 reads TGCGCCAGCAGCTTGGGACAGGGGAAATCACCCCTCCACTTT.

The rearrangement links TRBV10-1 to TRBJ2-1; 11 bases map to TRBD2. The junction had 5 bases not matched to a gene; V was cut back by 2 bases and J by 8 bases. CDR3 length equals 15 residues. The germline gives CDR1 WNHNN, CDR2 SYGVQD (reference sequence). CDR3: CASSEPSGGRDEQFF. The DNA of the CDR3 is TGCGCCAGCAGTGAGCCTAGCGGGGGGAGAGATGAGCAGTTCTTC.

The V call is TRBV7-9, the J call TRBJ1-4; TRBD1 might be the D (5 bases). The CDR3 sequence is 17 residues long. CDR1 SEHNR and CDR2 FQNEAQ come from the germline V gene (reference sequence). V lost 0 bases and J lost 3, with 14 bases in between. In DNA, the CDR3 is TGTGCCAGCAGCTTAGCAGGCAAAGGGGATCCTAATGAAAAACTGTTTTTT. This encodes CASSLAGKGDPNEKLFF.

The V call is TRBV29-1, the J call TRBJ1-1; D is possibly TRBD1 (6 bases). The CDR3 has 13 residues. The V end was cut by 3 bases, the J end by 5 bases, with 13 bases between. CDR1 is SQVTM and CDR2 is ANQGSEA in the germline V gene. The CDR3 loop reads CSVDGGGLTEAFF. The CDR3 nucleotides are TGCAGCGTTGATGGGGGCGGACTGACTGAAGCTTTCTTT.

The table lists this clone with a few counts. The chain uses TRBV10-2 and TRBJ2-2; TRBD2 might be the D (5 bases). The germline V gene has CDR1 WSHSY and CDR2 SAAADI. CDR3 length equals 12 residues. V lost 11 bases and J 6 bases, leaving 13 bases between the germline ends. The DNA of the CDR3 is TGCGCCGGCTCAGGAGCGGCCGGGGAGCTGTTTTTT. It codes for CAGSGAAGELFF.

The V and J genes are TRBV7-9 and TRBJ2-7; 8 nucleotides match TRBD2. The V gene's germline CDR1 is SEHNR and CDR2 FQNEAQ (reference sequence). V shed 6 bases, J shed 1 base, and the junction held 11 bases outside the gene matches. CDR3 length equals 16 residues. Written as DNA, the CDR3 is TGTGCCAGCAGTTTACGAAGCGGGGGATTTTCCTACGAGCAGTACTTC. Protein product: CASSLRSGGFSYEQYF.

Concerning this clone itself: In the same sample, other DNA sequences code for this CDR3. V gene TRBV7-3 combines with J gene TRBJ1-2, with D possibly being TRBD1 (6 bases). Per germline, CDR1 SGHTA and CDR2 FQGTGA. V shed 5 bases and J shed 2 bases, with 9 bases lying between them. The CDR3 has 13 residues. In DNA form, the CDR3 reads TGTGCCAGCAGCCCAGGACAGAACTATGGCTACACCTTC. It translates to CASSPGQNYGYTF.

The table lists this clone with a few counts. V is TRBV9 and J is TRBJ2-1; 10 positions match TRBD2. The germline gives CDR1 SGDLS, CDR2 YYNGEE. The CDR3 extends over 16 amino acids. V shed 3 bases and J 2 bases; nucleotides not matched to a gene: 5. CDR3 DNA: TGTGCCAGCAGCGCGCTAACTAGCGGGGCCTACAATGAGCAGTTCTTC. It yields the protein CASSALTSGAYNEQFF.

The chain uses TRBV7-9 and TRBJ1-4, with a tentative D call TRBD1 (6 bases). In germline, CDR1 is SEHNR, CDR2 FQNEAQ (reference sequence). CDR3 size: 16 residues. Trimming took off 4 bases at V and 8 bases at J, with 20 bases between the two ends. The CDR3 DNA reads TGTGCCAGCAGCTCTGACGGGGGGGCTCTGCGCGAAAAACTGTTTTTT. Its translation is CASSSDGGALREKLFF.

The V and J genes are TRBV5-1 and TRBJ1-1; D might be TRBD1 (6 bases). Between the trimmed V and J ends, which lost 4 bases and 1 base, there was a span of 14 bases. Germline CDR1 and CDR2: SGHRS and YFSETQ. The CDR3 runs to 15 residues. For the CDR3, the DNA is TGCGCCAGCAGCCCCTGGACAGTTACGAACACTGAAGCTTTCTTT. It is translated as CASSPWTVTNTEAFF.

The V and J genes are TRBV9 and TRBJ1-2; TRBD1 matches at 8 bases. V shed 4 bases, J shed 3 bases, and the junction held 8 bases outside the gene matches. CDR3 length: 15 amino acids. CDR1 and CDR2 from the germline V gene are SGDLS and YYNGEE. Here the CDR3 reads CASSPVPGGDYGYTF. The DNA for the CDR3 is TGTGCCAGCAGCCCAGTCCCAGGGGGCGACTATGGCTACACCTTC.